One and the same sample provided the 32 T cell receptor beta chains below, sequenced in a study of cytomegalovirus exposure and HLA in healthy donors. TCRdb's table, derived via immunoSEQ multiplex PCR, lists solely in-frame clones and lacks some. The sample holds approximately 160,000 clones, 86% seen once. Sequencing input: PBMCs. Receptors were obtained from a woman aged 18-29 years in good health and CMV-seronegative.

In its sample, this clone was seen a few times. The chain has TRBV5-1 and TRBJ2-7; D is uncertain. CDR3 length: 11 residues. V shed 2 bases and J shed 3 bases, with 3 bases lying between them. Germline CDR1 is SGHRS and CDR2 is YFSETQ. CDR3 DNA sequence: TGCGCCAGCAGCTTCCTCTACGAGCAGTACTTC. Its translation: CASSFLYEQYF.

The chain is built from TRBV6-1 and TRBJ1-1; D gene uncertain. The CDR3 spans 13 residues. With 4 bases removed from V and 2 bases from J, the gap between germline ends came to 8 bases. CDR1 and CDR2 (germline): MNHNS, SASEGT. CDR3 coding DNA: TGTGCCAGCAGTGCTGCTATAAACACTGAAGCTTTCTTT. This encodes CASSAAINTEAFF.

The V gene is TRBV2, the J gene TRBJ1-1; D is perhaps TRBD1 (6 bases). There are 16 residues in the CDR3. The ends were cut back, 6 bases at V and 4 bases at J, with 21 bases in the middle. Germline CDR1 is SNHLY and CDR2 is FYNNEI. The CDR3 DNA reads TGTGCCAGCAGGCCAGTGGGTCCTCGGGGGGCCACTGAAGCTTTCTTT. It is translated as CASRPVGPRGATEAFF.

The chain joins TRBV23-1 to TRBJ2-7, with TRBD2 matching over 10 bases. TRBV23-1 is noted as an ORF with a role that remains uncertain. This CDR3 is built from 16 residues. V shed 4 bases and J 2 bases; nucleotides not matched to a gene: 8. The CDR3 coding sequence is TGCGCCAGCAGTCGCATGGGACTAGCGCCGACCTACGAGCAGTACTTC. Protein product: CASSRMGLAPTYEQYF.

The chain has TRBV5-8 and TRBJ1-4, with TRBD1 matching 7 bases. There are 14 residues in the CDR3. J lost 5 bases, V lost 2 bases, and 3 bases had no gene match. Germline values: CDR1 SGHTS, CDR2 YDEGEE. The CDR3 region has the DNA TGTGCCAGCAGCTTTGGCAGGGGGAATGAAAAACTGTTTTTT. Translating it yields CASSFGRGNEKLFF.

CDR3 loop: CASSLVGSYTEAFF. The CDR3 nucleotides read TGCGCCAGCAGCTTGGTCGGGTCATACACTGAAGCTTTCTTT. The gene calls are TRBV5-1 and TRBJ1-1; D unclear. The CDR3 is 14 residues long. The V gene lost 0 bases and the J gene lost 3 bases, with 9 bases spanning the gap. Germline CDR1 SGHRS, CDR2 YFSETQ. The whole variable domain, remainder taken from reference TRBV5-1 and TRBJ1-1, is KAGVTQTPRYLIKTRGQQVTLSCSPISGHRSVSWYQQTPGQGLQFLFEYFSETQRNKGNFPGRFSGRQFSNSRSEMNVSTLELGDSALYLCASSLVGSYTEAFFGQGTRLTVV.

This clone showed up just once. The rearrangement joins TRBV5-1 to TRBJ2-1; 8 nucleotides agree with TRBD2. The CDR3 spans 15 residues. The ends lost 2 bases at V and 5 bases at J; junction bases unmatched: 6. CDR1 SGHRS and CDR2 YFSETQ come from the germline V gene. The CDR3 protein is CASSFSPGGHNEQFF. The DNA for the CDR3 is TGCGCCAGCAGCTTTTCCCCGGGAGGGCACAATGAGCAGTTCTTC.

This chain links TRBV11-2 with TRBJ1-1, with a tentative D call TRBD1 (5 bases). Deletions cut 2 bases from V and 3 bases from J, with 19 bases between. Looked up from germline, CDR1 is SGHAT and CDR2 is FQNNGV. The CDR3 extends over 17 amino acids. CDR3 bases: TGTGCCAGCAGCTTAATACAGAGGAGGGGAAAGGACACTGAAGCTTTCTTT. This translates into CASSLIQRRGKDTEAFF. The full variable domain, in which reference TRBV11-2 and TRBJ1-1 provide the parts outside the CDR3, is EAGVAQSPRYKIIEKRQSVAFWCNPISGHATLYWYQQILGQGPKLLIQFQNNGVVDDSQLPKDRFSAERLKGVDSTLKIQPAKLEDSAVYLCASSLIQRRGKDTEAFFGQGTRLTVV.

The J gene is TRBJ1-6, the V gene TRBV6-5; D unclear. Germline CDR1 MNHEY, CDR2 SVGAGI. V shed 2 bases and J shed 7 bases, with 6 bases lying between them. This CDR3 is 13 amino acids long. CDR3 DNA: TGTGCCAGCAGTTACGGGGAGAATTCACCCCTCCACTTT. This codes for CASSYGENSPLHF.

This clone showed up just a few times. This sequence joins TRBV7-9 and TRBJ2-1; 9 bases fit TRBD1. CDR1 is SEHNR, CDR2 FQNEAQ, per germline (reference sequence). Trimming at V came to 6 bases and at J to 0 bases, leaving 15 bases not matched to a gene. This CDR3 region has 19 residues. CDR3 coding DNA: TGTGCCAGCAGGTCAACCGGGACAGGGATAGACCGCTCCTACAATGAGCAGTTCTTC. As protein: CASRSTGTGIDRSYNEQFF.

V usage is TRBV12-5 and J usage is TRBJ2-2; D remains unclear. V lost 7 bases, J lost 2 bases, and 14 bases lay in between. The CDR3 length is 15 residues. Germline loops: CDR1 LGHNT, CDR2 FRNRAP. The CDR3 sequence is CASVSSDTNTGELFF. CDR3 coding DNA: TGTGCTAGTGTTTCCTCCGACACTAACACCGGGGAGCTGTTTTTT.

The gene calls are TRBV5-4 and TRBJ2-3; maybe TRBD2 (6 bases). CDR3 size: 15 residues. The V gene lost 4 bases and the J gene lost 0 bases, with 12 bases spanning the gap. Germline loops: CDR1 SGHNT, CDR2 YYREEE (reference sequence). The CDR3 DNA follows: TGTGCCAGCAGCACTGGGGGACTCAGCACAGATACGCAGTATTTT. Its translation is CASSTGGLSTDTQYF.

For the CDR3, the DNA is TGTGCCAGCAGCGAAACGGGGACAGCCGAGCAGTACTTC. This gives the protein CASSETGTAEQYF. V is TRBV9 and J is TRBJ2-7; 7 nucleotides line up with TRBD1. The CDR3 is 13 residues long. Germline V CDR1 and CDR2: SGDLS, YYNGEE. With 3 bases clipped from V and 6 bases from J, the junction kept 6 bases outside the gene matches. Supplemented by reference TRBV9 and TRBJ2-7, the full variable domain reads DSGVTQTPKHLITATGQRVTLRCSPRSGDLSVYWYQQSLDQGLQFLIQYYNGEERAKGNILERFSAQQFPDLHSELNLSSLELGDSALYFCASSETGTAEQYFGPGTRLTVT.

The chain uses TRBV7-9 and TRBJ2-3; tentative D call: TRBD1 (6 bases). Germline V lookup: CDR1 SEHNR, CDR2 FQNEAQ (reference sequence). The CDR3 loop spans 16 amino acids. Trimming removed 5 bases from V and 8 bases from J, with 23 bases in between. The CDR3 spells CASSPRGNRIEGTQYF. The CDR3 coding sequence is TGTGCCAGCAGCCCAAGGGGGAACAGGATAGAAGGTACGCAGTATTTT.

The chain links TRBV5-6 to TRBJ2-1; D might be TRBD2 (7 bases). Germline values: CDR1 SGHDT, CDR2 YYEEEE. Trimming shortened V by 7 bases and J by 3 bases, and 14 bases separated the two germline ends. This CDR3 contains 14 residues. The CDR3 nucleotides read TGTGCCAGCTCTAAGGGGGACTACTACAATGAGCAGTTCTTC. This encodes CASSKGDYYNEQFF. Together with reference TRBV5-6 and TRBJ2-1, the CDR3 gives the full variable domain: DAGVTQSPTHLIKTRGQQVTLRCSPKSGHDTVSWYQQALGQGPQFIFQYYEEEERQRGNFPDRFSGHQFPNYSSELNVNALLLGDSALYLCASSKGDYYNEQFFGPGTRLTVL.

The chain links TRBV10-2 to TRBJ1-4; D is perhaps TRBD1 (6 bases). V was pared by 10 bases and J by 0 bases, with 18 bases between. The CDR3 extends over 16 amino acids. Germline V gene lookup returns CDR1 WSHSY and CDR2 SAAADI. The CDR3 region is CATGEGGYATNEKLFF. The DNA of the CDR3 is TGCGCCACCGGGGAAGGGGGATATGCAACTAATGAAAAACTGTTTTTT.

V usage is TRBV5-4 and J usage is TRBJ2-7; 7 nucleotides align to TRBD1. The V gene end was trimmed by 3 bases and the J gene end by 6 bases; junction bases not matched to a gene: 6. This CDR3 is 13 amino acids long. In germline, CDR1 is SGHNT, CDR2 YYREEE (reference sequence). Written as DNA, the CDR3 is TGTGCCAGCAGCTCCTTGACAGGGTCCGAGCAGTACTTC. Encoded protein: CASSSLTGSEQYF.

This sequence joins TRBV5-4 and TRBJ1-2; weak D call: TRBD1 (6 bases). This CDR3 spans 17 amino acids. Germline V gene sequence: CDR1 SGHNT, CDR2 YYREEE (reference sequence). The ends were cut back, 4 bases at V and 4 bases at J, with 23 bases in the middle. CDR3 protein: CASSPELTGSVSYGYTF. For the CDR3, the DNA is TGTGCCAGCAGCCCTGAGCTTACAGGGTCGGTATCCTATGGCTACACCTTC.

J is TRBJ1-5 and V is TRBV4-1; D gene uncertain. V gave up 0 bases and J gave up 4 bases, with 10 bases separating them. The CDR3 has 15 amino acids. The germline CDR1 and CDR2 sequences are MGHRA and YSYEKL. The CDR3 DNA sequence: TGCGCCAGCAGCCAAGATGGCAGGTGGAATCAGCCCCAGCATTTT. Translation: CASSQDGRWNQPQHF.

This chain connects TRBV5-5 to TRBJ1-1, with D perhaps TRBD1 (5 bases). Trimming removed 1 base from V and 3 bases from J, with 7 bases in between. CDR3 length: 13 residues. CDR1 and CDR2 (germline): SGHKS, YYEKEE (reference sequence). Here the CDR3 reads CASSLWGDTEAFF. DNA of the CDR3: TGTGCCAGCAGCTTGTGGGGGGACACTGAAGCTTTCTTT.

The chain recombines TRBV19 with TRBJ1-2, with 9 bases that match TRBD1. CDR3 size: 15 residues. Unmatched junction bases numbered 6, after V lost 3 bases and J lost 4 bases. The germline CDR1 and CDR2 sequences are LNHDA and SQIVND (reference sequence). CDR3 residues: CASSIPGQGIYGYTF. CDR3 coding DNA: TGTGCCAGTAGTATTCCGGGACAGGGCATCTATGGCTACACCTTC.

The chain is built from TRBV12-5 and TRBJ1-2; D possibly corresponds to TRBD1 (5 bases). Between the trimmed V and J ends, which lost 4 bases and 10 bases, there was a span of 10 bases. The CDR3 is made up of 11 amino acids. Looked up from germline, CDR1 is LGHNT and CDR2 is FRNRAP. CDR3 sequence: CASGSGGVYTF. In nucleotides, the CDR3 is TGTGCTAGTGGTTCGGGGGGGGTCTACACCTTC.

This clone was recorded once. J is TRBJ2-7 and V is TRBV6-6, with D maybe TRBD2 (6 bases). V was clipped by 2 bases and J by 5 bases, with 19 bases between them. CDR1 and CDR2 (germline): MNHNY, SVGAGI (reference sequence). The CDR3 is 16 amino acids. The CDR3 DNA sequence: TGTGCCAGCAGTTACGGTAGCGGCCTGGCGCGGGACGAGCAGTACTTC. This translates into CASSYGSGLARDEQYF.

The chain couples TRBV29-1 to TRBJ1-2; TRBD1 matches 8 bases. The CDR3 covers 15 residues. Per the germline V gene, CDR1 is SQVTM and CDR2 is ANQGSEA. After removal of 7 bases from V and 8 bases from J, the junction contained 18 bases not matched to a gene. CDR3 sequence (DNA): TGCAGCGCCATTAGGGGATTGGACAGGGCGGGCGGCTACACCTTC. It codes for CSAIRGLDRAGGYTF.

This clone was counted only a few times. This specimen includes other DNA sequences encoding the same CDR3. The chain recombines TRBV30 with TRBJ1-2; D may be TRBD1 (5 bases). In germline, CDR1 is GTSNPN, CDR2 SVGIG (reference sequence). The CDR3 extends over 12 amino acids. With 5 bases removed from V and 3 bases from J, the gap between germline ends came to 10 bases. CDR3 residues: CAWSRGDYGYTF. For the CDR3, the DNA is TGTGCCTGGTCTAGGGGTGACTATGGCTACACCTTC. Combining the CDR3 with reference TRBV30 and TRBJ1-2 gives the whole variable domain SQTIHQWPATLVQPVGSPLSLECTVEGTSNPNLYWYRQAAGRGLQLLFYSVGIGQISSEVPQNLSASRPQDRQFILSSKKLLLSDSGFYLCAWSRGDYGYTFGSGTRLTVV.

The rearrangement joins TRBV7-9 to TRBJ1-2; D is undetermined. Germline CDR1 SEHNR, CDR2 FQNEAQ (reference sequence). This CDR3 comprises 9 residues. Trimming shortened V by 5 bases and J by 14 bases, and 9 bases separated the two germline ends. CDR3 residues: CASSPTFTF. DNA of the CDR3: TGTGCCAGCAGCCCTACCTTTACCTTC. Together with reference TRBV7-9 and TRBJ1-2, the CDR3 gives the full variable domain: DTGVSQNPRHKITKRGQNVTFRCDPISEHNRLYWYRQTLGQGPEFLTYFQNEAQLEKSRLLSDRFSAERPKGSFSTLEIQRTEQGDSAMYLCASSPTFTFGSGTRLTVV.

The genes are TRBV6-6 and TRBJ1-2, with TRBD1 matching 7 bases. Germline-derived CDR1 and CDR2 are MNHNY and SVGAGI (reference sequence). The V segment lost 5 bases and the J segment 8 bases; nucleotides outside the gene matches: 14. The CDR3 covers 15 residues. The CDR3: CASSNPRTGAEGYTF. The CDR3 coding sequence is TGTGCCAGCAGTAACCCCCGGACAGGTGCAGAAGGCTACACCTTC.

This chain joins TRBV6-1 and TRBJ1-1; 7 positions agree with TRBD1. V lost 4 bases, J lost 7 bases, and 12 bases stayed unmatched. Germline V lookup: CDR1 MNHNS, CDR2 SASEGT. The CDR3 is made up of 15 amino acids. CDR3 in DNA: TGTGCCAGCAGTGGGGGGGACAGTCTTCGAGTTGAAGCTTTCTTT. Protein: CASSGGDSLRVEAFF.

The genes are TRBV5-1 and TRBJ2-1; TRBD2 matches at 7 bases. The CDR3 sequence is 16 residues long. Germline-derived CDR1 and CDR2 are SGHRS and YFSETQ. The V and J ends lost 9 bases and 4 bases, in that order; junction bases with no gene match: 16. In nucleotides, the CDR3 is TGCGCCAACAGTCCCGTAGGACTAGTAAAATACAATGAGCAGTTCTTC. Its protein is CANSPVGLVKYNEQFF.

V and J are TRBV29-1 and TRBJ1-1; a weak D match, TRBD1 (6 bases). Germline CDR1 reads SQVTM; CDR2 reads ANQGSEA. Trimming removed 7 bases from V and 0 bases from J, with 15 bases in between. There are 14 residues in the CDR3. CDR3 in DNA: TGCAGCGCCCTATCGGACAGCATGAACACTGAAGCTTTCTTT. Its translation is CSALSDSMNTEAFF.

The chain carries TRBV20-1 and TRBJ2-7, with TRBD1 matching 8 bases. CDR3 size: 11 residues. V shed 6 bases and J 12 bases; nucleotides not matched to a gene: 10. The germline CDR1 and CDR2 sequences are DFQATT and SNEGSKA (reference sequence). The CDR3 region has the DNA TGCAGTGCAAAAGACAGGGGAAATAGGTACTTC. Its translation: CSAKDRGNRYF.

This clone was picked up a small number of times. V and J are TRBV4-1 and TRBJ1-1; no definite D call. V lost 0 bases to trimming and J lost 5 bases, with 16 bases between them. The CDR3 has 16 amino acids. Germline V CDR1 and CDR2: MGHRA, YSYEKL. CDR3 DNA sequence: TGCGCCAGCAGCCAAGACGACCGGGCGGGAAAAACTGAAGCTTTCTTT. This translates into CASSQDDRAGKTEAFF.